This T cell receptor (beta chain) was recorded in a study of spatial heterogeneity in lung cancer. Turning to the study itself: Detection consistently yielded more beta chains than alpha chains.

Described time point: sample taken at primary tumor resection. Tumor, nontumor lung or frozen PBMC supplied whole RNA that was sequenced unsorted. TCR cDNA molecules each had a unique molecular identifier. MiXCR was run by TCRdb on the 5' RACE reads, yielding one entry per CDR3 protein. The sample contains about 5,100 distinct CDR3 sequences, 26% of which appear only once. Germline assignment: CDR1 SQVTM and CDR2 ANQGSEA. CDR3 length: 11 residues. Trimming removed 7 bases from V and 5 bases from J; junction bases left unmatched: 3. This TCR derives from a male donor with early-stage non-small cell lung cancer. This sample comprised PBMCs, obtained at surgery. The rearrangement links TRBV29-1 to TRBJ2-3; 7 nucleotides line up with TRBD1. Written as DNA, the CDR3 is TGCAGCGGGGGACAGCAAGATACGCAGTATTTT. Its translation: CSGGQQDTQYF.